This T cell receptor (beta chain) was captured by sequencing in a study of pediatric ulcerative colitis. At the level of the study: Ulcerative colitis patients had pancolitis or left-sided colitis, with confirming histology.

Study-wide findings and caveats: Acute severe colitis showed lower rectal diversity from clonal expansions.

Profiling relied on immunoSEQ multiplex PCR, and the TCRdb table lists in-frame clones only, not all of them. The table has roughly 10,000 clones, over 70% seen once. The blood sample was taken during the colonoscopy visit. The V segment lost 3 bases and the J segment 2 bases; nucleotides outside the gene matches: 0. The CDR3 runs to 14 residues. The V gene's germline CDR1 is MNHEY and CDR2 SMNVEV (reference sequence). This clone was seen only a few times. Its target is unknown. V is TRBV27 and J is TRBJ1-5, with TRBD1 identical over 8 bases. The sequencing sample was made of blood. This sequence was found in a girl between 5 and 17 years old with moderate ulcerative colitis. CDR3 sequence: CASSLDRGNQPQHF. The CDR3 DNA reads TGTGCCAGCAGTTTGGACAGGGGCAATCAGCCCCAGCATTTT.